This T cell receptor beta chain was sequenced for a study of blood T cells in healthy people across ages. Overall study context: When template switching was applied, about one barcoded beta molecule was captured per two T cells.

A second PCR, run for about 7 to 12 cycles, used a sample-barcoded 5' primer plus a J-beta primer mix. TCRdb recomputed calls from the 5' RACE reads with MiXCR, one row per CDR3 protein. This table has about 1.8 million distinct CDR3 sequences, roughly 52% appearing once. This CDR3 is 15 amino acids long. The ends lost 4 bases at V and 6 bases at J; junction bases unmatched: 6. Germline CDR1 LGHNA, CDR2 YNFKEQ. V usage is TRBV4-2 and J usage is TRBJ2-1; TRBD2 matches 10 bases. Sequenced input: blood. The receptor was isolated from a woman aged 40 to 55 in good health. Here the CDR3 reads CASSPQAGGLNEQFF. CDR3 coding DNA: TGTGCCAGCAGCCCCCAAGCGGGGGGGCTCAATGAGCAGTTCTTC.